This T cell receptor (beta chain) came from a study of blood T cell repertoires in COVID-19. Study overall: Collection of acute and convalescent COVID-19 samples took place in the United States, Italy and Spain. T cells, B-cell-depleted T cells, or PBMCs provided the cDNA or gDNA that served as material.

In germline, CDR1 is SEHNR, CDR2 FQNEAQ (reference sequence). The length of the CDR3 is 12 residues. As to this clone: One junction end does not reproduce the germline sequence, and a read error may be involved.

As handled by the study authors: Estimated nucleated cell counts came from reference gene primer amplification. Assay used: immunoSEQ multiplex PCR; TCRdb lists only in-frame clones, some missing. V and J calls and clone size are those listed in that table; D and trimming were worked out from the DNA. This sample yields 150,000 or so clones, of which roughly 80% are seen a single time; about 38% belongs to the top ten. The receptor's source is a human donor in a cohort sampled during active COVID-19. The sequenced material came from peripheral blood. The rearrangement links TRBV7-9 to TRBJ2-5; TRBD1 matches at 8 bases. The CDR3 nucleotides read TGTGCCAGCAGCTCGGACAGGGATTGGGTGGACTTC. It specifies CASSSDRDWVDF.